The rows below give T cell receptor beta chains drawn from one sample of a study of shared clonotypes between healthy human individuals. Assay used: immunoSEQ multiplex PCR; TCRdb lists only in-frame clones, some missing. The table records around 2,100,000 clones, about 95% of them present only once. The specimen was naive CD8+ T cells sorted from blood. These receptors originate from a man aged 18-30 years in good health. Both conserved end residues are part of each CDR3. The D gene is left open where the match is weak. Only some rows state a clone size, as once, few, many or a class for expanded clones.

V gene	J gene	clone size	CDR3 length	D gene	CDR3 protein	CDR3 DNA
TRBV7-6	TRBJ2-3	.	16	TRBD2	CASSPINSGGPDTQYF	TGTGCCAGCAGCCCGATTAATAGCGGGGGACCAGATACGCAGTATTTT
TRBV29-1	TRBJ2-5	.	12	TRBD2	CSVVGLQETQYF	TGCAGCGTTGTGGGACTACAAGAGACCCAGTACTTC
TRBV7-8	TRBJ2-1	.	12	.	CASRTRVDEQFF	TGTGCCAGCAGAACTAGGGTCGATGAGCAGTTCTTC
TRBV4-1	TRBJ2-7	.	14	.	CASSQGLSTYEQYF	TGCGCCAGCAGCCAAGGGCTCTCAACCTACGAGCAGTACTTC
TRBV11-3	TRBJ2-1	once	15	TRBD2	CASSLSGLGINEQFF	TGTGCCAGCAGCTTATCCGGACTAGGGATAAATGAGCAGTTCTTC
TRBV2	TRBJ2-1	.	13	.	CASRGILGNEQFF	TGTGCCAGCAGAGGGATATTAGGGAATGAGCAGTTCTTC
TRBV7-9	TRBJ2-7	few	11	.	CASSLAAEQYF	TGTGCCAGCAGCTTAGCGGCCGAGCAGTACTTC
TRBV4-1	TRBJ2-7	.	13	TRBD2	CASSVAGAYEQYF	TGCGCCAGCAGCGTAGCGGGAGCCTACGAGCAGTACTTC
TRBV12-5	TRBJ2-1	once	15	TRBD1	CASGLVGGAYNEQFF	TGTGCTAGTGGTTTGGTAGGGGGCGCTTACAATGAGCAGTTCTTC
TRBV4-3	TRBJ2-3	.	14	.	CASSQSGSTDTQYF	TGCGCCAGCAGCCAGAGCGGGAGCACAGATACGCAGTATTTT
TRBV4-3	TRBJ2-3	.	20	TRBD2	CASSQSMGGILAGGPDTQYF	TGCGCCAGCAGCCAGTCTATGGGGGGAATACTAGCGGGAGGCCCCGATACGCAGTATTTT
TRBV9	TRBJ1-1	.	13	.	CASSEGGGTEAFF	TGTGCCAGCAGCGAAGGCGGGGGGACTGAAGCTTTCTTT
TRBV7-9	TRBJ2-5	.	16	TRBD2	CASSLDPSGAGETQYF	TGTGCCAGCAGCTTAGACCCTAGCGGGGCCGGAGAGACCCAGTACTTC
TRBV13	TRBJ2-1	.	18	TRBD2	CASSTRASGGPSYNEQFF	TGTGCCAGCAGCACGCGGGCTAGCGGGGGCCCTAGCTACAATGAGCAGTTCTTC
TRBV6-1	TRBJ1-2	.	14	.	CASSDTDSFYGYTF	TGTGCCAGCAGTGATACGGACAGCTTCTATGGCTACACCTTC
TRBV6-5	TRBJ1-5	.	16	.	CASSYSREGMDQPQHF	TGTGCCAGCAGTTACTCGCGAGAGGGAATGGATCAGCCCCAGCATTTT
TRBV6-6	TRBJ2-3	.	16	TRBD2	CASSYRTSGVTDTQYF	TGTGCCAGCAGTTACCGGACTAGCGGGGTCACAGATACGCAGTATTTT
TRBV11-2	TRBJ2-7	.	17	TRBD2	CASSLSSGGAHSEEQYF	TGTGCCAGCAGCTTGTCTAGCGGGGGGGCCCATTCCGAGGAGCAGTACTTC
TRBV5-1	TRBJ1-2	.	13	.	CASSFGGDQPYTF	TGCGCCAGCAGCTTCGGCGGGGATCAGCCCTACACCTTC
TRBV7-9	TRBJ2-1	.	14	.	CASRDWDTSGEQFF	TGTGCCAGCAGGGACTGGGACACATCGGGTGAGCAGTTCTTC
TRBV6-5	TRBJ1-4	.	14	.	CASSYFQGNEKLFF	TGTGCCAGCAGTTACTTTCAGGGCAATGAAAAACTGTTTTTT
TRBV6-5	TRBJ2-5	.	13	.	CASSWGLQETQYF	TGTGCCAGCAGTTGGGGACTTCAAGAGACCCAGTACTTC
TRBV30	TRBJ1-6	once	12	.	CAWAPDRPPLHF	TGTGCCTGGGCGCCTGACAGACCACCCCTCCACTTT
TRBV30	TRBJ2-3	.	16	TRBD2	CAWSAGLAGRIDTQYF	TGTGCCTGGAGTGCCGGACTAGCGGGGAGGATAGATACGCAGTATTTT
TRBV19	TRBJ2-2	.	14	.	CASSMGRDTGELFF	TGTGCCAGTAGTATGGGGAGAGACACCGGGGAGCTGTTTTTT
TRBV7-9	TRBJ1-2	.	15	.	CASSFTGATIDGYTF	TGTGCCAGCAGCTTTACGGGCGCTACGATAGATGGCTACACCTTC
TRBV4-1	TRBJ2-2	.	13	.	CASSLRPGGELFF	TGCGCCAGCAGCCTCCGACCAGGCGGGGAGCTGTTTTTT
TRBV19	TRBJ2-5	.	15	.	CASSKDGGLQETQYF	TGTGCCAGTAGTAAGGACGGGGGGCTCCAAGAGACCCAGTACTTC
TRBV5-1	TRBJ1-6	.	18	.	CASSALISDSSYNSPLHF	TGCGCCAGCAGCGCCTTAATTTCGGACAGCTCCTATAATTCACCCCTCCACTTT
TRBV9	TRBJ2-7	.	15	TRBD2	CASSVAGGSSYEQYF	TGTGCCAGCAGCGTAGCGGGGGGGAGCTCCTACGAGCAGTACTTC
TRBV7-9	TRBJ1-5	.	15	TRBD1	CASSSTGTGDQPQHF	TGTGCCAGCAGTTCAACCGGGACAGGGGATCAGCCCCAGCATTTT
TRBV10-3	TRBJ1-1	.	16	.	CAISESGQTGNTEAFF	TGTGCCATCAGTGAGTCGGGGCAAACAGGGAACACTGAAGCTTTCTTT
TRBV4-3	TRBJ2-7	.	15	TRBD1	CASSLSDRGIYEQYF	TGCGCCAGCAGCCTCTCGGACAGGGGGATCTACGAGCAGTACTTC
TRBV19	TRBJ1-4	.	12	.	CASSLTGEKLFF	TGTGCCAGTAGCTTGACGGGAGAAAAACTGTTTTTT
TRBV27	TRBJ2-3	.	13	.	CASSRISTDTQYF	TGTGCCAGCAGTAGGATAAGCACAGATACGCAGTATTTT
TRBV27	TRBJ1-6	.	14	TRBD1	CASSLTGFNSPLHF	TGTGCCAGCAGTCTGACAGGGTTCAATTCACCCCTCCACTTT
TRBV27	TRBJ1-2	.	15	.	CASSGGHNPLYGYTF	TGTGCCAGCAGTGGGGGGCACAACCCCCTCTATGGCTACACCTTC
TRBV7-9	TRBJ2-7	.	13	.	CASSLDSSREQYF	TGTGCCAGCAGCTTAGACAGCTCTAGGGAGCAGTACTTC
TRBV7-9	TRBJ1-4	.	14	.	CASTLQGPGEKLFF	TGTGCCAGCACCCTACAGGGCCCTGGGGAAAAACTGTTTTTT
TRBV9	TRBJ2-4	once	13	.	CASNRDDENIQYF	TGTGCCAGCAATAGGGATGACGAGAACATTCAGTACTTC
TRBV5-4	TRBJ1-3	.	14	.	CASSLGGTGNTIYF	TGTGCCAGCAGCTTGGGGGGTACTGGAAACACCATATATTTT
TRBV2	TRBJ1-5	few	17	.	CASSEGGAGTSNQPQHF	TGTGCCAGCAGTGAAGGGGGAGCAGGGACTAGCAATCAGCCCCAGCATTTT
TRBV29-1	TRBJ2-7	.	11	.	CSVVSYYEQYF	TGCAGCGTCGTATCATACTACGAGCAGTACTTC
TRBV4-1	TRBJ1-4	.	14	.	CASSQELTGEKLFF	TGCGCCAGCAGCCAAGAACTCACAGGGGAAAAACTGTTTTTT
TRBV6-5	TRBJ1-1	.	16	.	CASSYSIVLLNTEAFF	TGTGCCAGCAGTTACTCGATAGTACTGCTGAACACTGAAGCTTTCTTT
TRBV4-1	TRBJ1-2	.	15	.	CASSRRGQANYGYTF	TGCGCCAGCAGCCGCCGTGGGCAGGCGAACTATGGCTACACCTTC
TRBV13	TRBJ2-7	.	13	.	CASSFGLAYEQYF	TGTGCCAGCAGCTTCGGGCTAGCCTACGAGCAGTACTTC
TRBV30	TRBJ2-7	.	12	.	CAWSPLSDEQYF	TGTGCCTGGAGTCCGCTCTCAGACGAGCAGTACTTC
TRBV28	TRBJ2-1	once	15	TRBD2	CASSLAGEAYNEQFF	TGTGCCAGCAGTTTAGCGGGGGAAGCCTACAATGAGCAGTTCTTC
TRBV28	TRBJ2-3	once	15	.	CASRDPGSAADTQYF	TGTGCCAGCAGGGACCCGGGAAGCGCCGCAGATACGCAGTATTTT
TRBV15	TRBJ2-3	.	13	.	CATSRDSADTQYF	TGTGCCACCAGCAGAGATTCCGCAGATACGCAGTATTTT
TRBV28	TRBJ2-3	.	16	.	CASSLGVASSTDTQYF	TGTGCCAGCAGTTTGGGGGTAGCGAGCAGCACAGATACGCAGTATTTT
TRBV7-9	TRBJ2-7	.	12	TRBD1	CASRRTGDEQYF	TGTGCCAGCAGACGAACAGGGGACGAGCAGTACTTC
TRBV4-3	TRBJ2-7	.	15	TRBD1	CASSQSGTGAYEQYF	TGCGCCAGCAGCCAATCCGGGACAGGAGCCTACGAGCAGTACTTC
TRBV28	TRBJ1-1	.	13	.	CASSLAGAPQAFF	TGTGCCAGCAGTTTAGCCGGGGCCCCCCAAGCTTTCTTT